This TCR beta chain was observed in a study of regulatory T cells in long-lasting Graves disease. V was clipped by 3 bases and J by 3 bases; unmatched bases: 4. This CDR3 comprises 16 residues. This clonotype was seen many times. Construction of the TCR beta libraries employed iRepertoire HTBI primers in conjunction with Arm-PCR of CDR3 regions. Study processing details: The study identified roughly 59 TRBV and some 15 TRBJ segments across samples. Each CDR3 protein gets one entry after TCRdb re-called the multiplex PCR reads with MiXCR. TCRdb, rather than the study authors, made the V and J calls. The sample consists of fewer than 550,000 distinct CDR3 sequences, roughly 21% of them appearing once. The time point was: persistent/refractory GD, antithyroid drugs over 5 years with positive TRAb. From PBMCs, RNA was extracted and then used to make the TCR library.

The chain links TRBV12-3 or TRBV12-4 to TRBJ1-6, with 8 positions matching TRBD1. The sequence was obtained from a female donor with Graves disease. Specimen: peripheral blood mononuclear cells (PBMCs), collected when the disease was refractory, from a patient treated with antithyroid drugs. DNA for the CDR3: TGTGCCAGCAGTTTCACCGGGACAGGCTATAATTCACCCCTCCACTTT. Residues: CASSFTGTGYNSPLHF.